Listed here is a single T cell receptor beta chain. Its target antigen remains unknown. The input lacks base qualities; no much larger clone sits a single base away. Patients with melanoma were used as donors. This entry is derived from a study of CD4+ T cells in melanoma (dated by TCRdb to between 2021 and 2024). Background on the whole study: Neoantigen-specific CD4+ T cells in human melanoma were what the study investigated.

What the work shows at the level of the full study, not this receptor alone: Neoantigen-specific CD4+ T cells were reported to be correlated with the function of CD8+ T cells, macrophages and B cells. According to the report, neoantigen-specific CD4+ T cells in melanoma displayed diverse differentiation states.

V and J are truncated by 6 bases and 4 bases respectively, leaving an intervening sequence of 18 bases. The CDR3 runs 15 residues from the cysteine to the phenylalanine. CDR3 DNA only is kept here, 45 bases in frame from base 1. Via the germline V gene (reference sequence), CDR1 is LNHDA and CDR2 SQIVND. The library was made by the immunoSEQ multiplex PCR assay. Drawn from immuneACCESS, this table holds only the in-frame rearrangements with V and J called that TCRdb kept. Clones are partly lost; checked studies trace under half to an unresolved V gene and leave the rest unexplained. Across this sample there are approximately 14,000 clones, with 68% seen only once. The biggest ten clones account for over 15% of the sample.

This TCR came from a human donor with melanoma. The sample was cells from a culture (not recorded whether cultured in vitro). This chain joins TRBV19 to TRBJ1-2; the D gene remains uncertain. The CDR3 is CASSIPGKLSYGYTF. The nucleotide sequence reads TGTGCCAGTAGCATCCCAGGTAAACTCAGCTATGGCTACACCTTC.